These 8 T cell receptor beta chains share one sample of origin, sequenced in a study of response to subunit inactivated influenza vaccine (dated by TCRdb to the late 2010s). The library was built by means of RT-PCR. Sequencing took place on an Illumina HiSeq 2500. Using fastp at Q25 and MiXCR, TCRdb reprocessed the public reads and kept productive beta chains. Records with the same CDR3 protein are collapsed into one entry carrying the most frequent genes and DNA. The sample has some 500,000 distinct CDR3 sequences on record, over 25% of them singletons. Around 2% of the sample goes to the ten largest clones. The sample here was CD4+ T cells sorted from PBMCs, taken around 5 days after vaccination. These receptor sequences come from a man aged 50-60 years who received an inactivated influenza vaccine. Donor details come from another sample of the same person, matched by shared clones.

This clonotype was seen more than once but under ten times. This chain uses TRBV18 with TRBJ1-1; weak D call: TRBD1 (5 bases). CDR1 and CDR2 (germline): KGHSH, LQKENI. Trimming took off 6 bases at V and 2 bases at J, with 10 bases between the two ends. The CDR3 extends over 13 amino acids. The CDR3 DNA is TGTGCCAGCTCGCAACAGGCTAACACTGAAGCTTTCTTT. It specifies CASSQQANTEAFF.

The genes are TRBV5-6 and TRBJ2-1, with 11 bases fitting TRBD2. The CDR3 covers 14 residues. Germline CDR1 is SGHDT and CDR2 is YYEEEE. V trimming: 4 bases; J trimming: 10 bases; junction bases outside the gene matches: 7. The CDR3 is CASSLIAGGLEQFF. CDR3 nucleotide sequence: TGTGCCAGCAGCCTCATAGCGGGGGGGCTCGAGCAGTTCTTC. The whole variable domain, filled in from reference TRBV5-6 and TRBJ2-1, reads DAGVTQSPTHLIKTRGQQVTLRCSPKSGHDTVSWYQQALGQGPQFIFQYYEEEERQRGNFPDRFSGHQFPNYSSELNVNALLLGDSALYLCASSLIAGGLEQFFGPGTRLTVL.

The genes are TRBV20-1 and TRBJ2-5; 15 positions agree with TRBD2. CDR1 is DFQATT and CDR2 is SNEGSKA in the germline V gene (reference sequence). The CDR3 length is 20 residues. Unmatched junction bases numbered 22, after V lost 4 bases and J lost 7 bases. The CDR3 sequence: CSATGTSGRTIHLHTGTQYF. Here the CDR3 DNA reads TGCAGTGCTACCGGGACTAGCGGGAGGACCATACATCTCCATACCGGGACCCAGTACTTC.

The chain employs TRBV5-6 and TRBJ2-1; 13 nucleotides line up with TRBD2. The germline V gene has CDR1 SGHDT and CDR2 YYEEEE. V lost 3 bases to trimming and J lost 11 bases; unmatched junction nucleotides: 14. The CDR3 runs to 17 residues. In nucleotides, the CDR3 is TGTGCCAGCAGCTCGCGATCGACTAGCGGGAGGAGGCATCAGCAGTTCTTC. Encoded protein: CASSSRSTSGRRHQQFF.

V is TRBV7-9 and J is TRBJ2-7; D might be TRBD1 (6 bases). Trimming removed 1 base at V and 5 bases at J, with 12 bases between. The length of the CDR3 is 14 residues. Germline V gives CDR1 SEHNR, CDR2 FQNEAQ (reference sequence). CDR3 protein: CASSLVQGVDEQYF. The CDR3 bases are TGTGCCAGCAGCTTAGTACAGGGTGTCGACGAGCAGTACTTC.

V gene TRBV7-9 combines with J gene TRBJ2-5; D may be TRBD2 (6 bases). Germline V gene lookup returns CDR1 SEHNR and CDR2 FQNEAQ (reference sequence). With 4 bases removed from V and 4 bases from J, the gap between germline ends came to 16 bases. The CDR3 totals 15 residues. The CDR3 reads CASSSNRAGGETQYF. The CDR3 bases are TGTGCCAGCAGCTCGAACCGGGCCGGGGGAGAGACCCAGTACTTC. The whole variable domain, remainder taken from reference TRBV7-9 and TRBJ2-5, is DTGVSQNPRHKITKRGQNVTFRCDPISEHNRLYWYRQTLGQGPEFLTYFQNEAQLEKSRLLSDRFSAERPKGSFSTLEIQRTEQGDSAMYLCASSSNRAGGETQYFGPGTRLLVL.

This clonotype was picked up a small number of times. The chain combines TRBV12-3 or TRBV12-4 with TRBJ1-2; D is perhaps TRBD1 (5 bases). V lost 6 bases and J lost 2, with 10 bases in between. The CDR3 loop spans 13 amino acids. The CDR3 coding sequence is TGTGCCAGCAGGTCCGACAGAAACTATGGCTACACCTTC. The encoded protein is CASRSDRNYGYTF.

The genes are TRBV2 and TRBJ1-1, with D perhaps TRBD1 (6 bases). The CDR3 spans 13 residues. The V gene's germline CDR1 is SNHLY and CDR2 FYNNEI. The germline V and J ends were trimmed by 7 bases and 1 base, with 10 bases remaining between them. This chain's CDR3 is CASTRDKNTEAFF. The CDR3 coding sequence is TGTGCCAGCACTCGGGACAAGAACACTGAAGCTTTCTTT.